This paragraph reports one T cell receptor beta chain. Its antigen is undetermined. Only in-frame clones appear in the TCRdb table, and some are missing; sequencing was by immunoSEQ multiplex PCR. Counted here are roughly 30,000 clones, around 90% occurring once; the ten biggest clones make up under 15%. The CDR3 has 15 amino acids. V lost 6 bases and J lost 2; bases outside the gene matches: 7. Germline V gene data show CDR1 as SGHVS and CDR2 as FNYEAQ. The sample belongs to a study of T cells after posttransplantation cyclophosphamide. Study findings and constraints: TRB clonality was highly associated with recipient CMV seropositivity and reactivation. Blood and skin or GI T cell repertoires showed limited TRB overlap. Donor CD8+ memory clones often dominated recipient blood repertoires at later times.

Material for sequencing was PBMCs. The chain employs TRBV7-6 and TRBJ2-7, with TRBD1 matching 10 bases. This TCR was sampled from a woman between 35 and 50 years old with a blood cancer, CMV-positive, and with a related stem cell donor. CDR3 region: CASSHGTGAPYEQYF. The CDR3 DNA sequence: TGTGCCAGCAGTCACGGGACAGGGGCCCCCTACGAGCAGTACTTC.